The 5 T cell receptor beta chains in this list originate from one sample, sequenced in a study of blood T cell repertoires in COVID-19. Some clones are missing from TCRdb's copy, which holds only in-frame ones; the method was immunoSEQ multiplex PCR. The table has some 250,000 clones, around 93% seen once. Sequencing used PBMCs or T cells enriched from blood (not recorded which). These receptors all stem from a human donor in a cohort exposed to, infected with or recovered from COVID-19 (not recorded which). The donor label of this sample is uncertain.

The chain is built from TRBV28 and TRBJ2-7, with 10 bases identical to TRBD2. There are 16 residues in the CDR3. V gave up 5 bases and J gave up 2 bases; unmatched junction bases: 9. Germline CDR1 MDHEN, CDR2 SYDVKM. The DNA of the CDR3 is TGTGCCAGCAGTCTGATAGCGGGGGGCGTTCCCTACGAGCAGTACTTC. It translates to CASSLIAGGVPYEQYF.

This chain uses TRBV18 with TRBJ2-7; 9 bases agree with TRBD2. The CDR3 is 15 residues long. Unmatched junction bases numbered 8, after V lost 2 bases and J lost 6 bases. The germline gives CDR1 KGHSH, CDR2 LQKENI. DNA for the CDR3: TGTGCCAGCTCACCAGAGGCGGGGGGGCCCGGCGAGCAGTACTTC. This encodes CASSPEAGGPGEQYF.

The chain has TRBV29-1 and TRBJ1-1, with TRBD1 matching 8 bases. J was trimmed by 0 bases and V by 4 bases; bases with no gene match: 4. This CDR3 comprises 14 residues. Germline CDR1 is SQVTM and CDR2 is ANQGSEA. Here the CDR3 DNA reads TGCAGCGTTGTTTCGACAGGGGTGAACACTGAAGCTTTCTTT. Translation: CSVVSTGVNTEAFF. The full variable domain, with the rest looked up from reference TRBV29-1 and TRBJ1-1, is SAVISQKPSRDICQRGTSLTIQCQVDSQVTMMFWYRQQPGQSLTLIATANQGSEATYESGFVIDKFPISRPNLTFSTLTVSNMSPEDSSIYLCSVVSTGVNTEAFFGQGTRLTVV.

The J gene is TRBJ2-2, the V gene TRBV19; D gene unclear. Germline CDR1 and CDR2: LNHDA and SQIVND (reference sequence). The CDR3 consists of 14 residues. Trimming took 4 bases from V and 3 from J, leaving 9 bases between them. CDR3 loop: CASSRSLYTGELFF. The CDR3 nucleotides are TGTGCCAGTAGTAGGAGTTTATACACCGGGGAGCTGTTTTTT.

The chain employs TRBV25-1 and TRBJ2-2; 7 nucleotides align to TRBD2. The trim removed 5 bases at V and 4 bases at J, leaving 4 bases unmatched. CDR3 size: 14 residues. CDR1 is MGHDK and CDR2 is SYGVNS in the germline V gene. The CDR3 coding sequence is TGTGCCAGCAGTTGGGGGGGTCGCACCGGGGAGCTGTTTTTT. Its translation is CASSWGGRTGELFF.